These 20 T cell receptor beta chains came from one sample sequenced in a study of blood T cell repertoires in COVID-19. Produced via immunoSEQ multiplex PCR; TCRdb's table is partial and in-frame only. The sample has some 250,000 clones, 88% seen once. The sequenced sample was peripheral blood. The receptors stem from a woman between 40 and 55 years old who had recovered from COVID-19.

The CDR3 coding sequence is TGTGCCAGCAGTTACAGTCGCAGGTATAACTATGGCTACACCTTC. Its protein is CASSYSRRYNYGYTF. This chain joins TRBV6-5 and TRBJ1-2; no reliable D call. V was shortened by 2 bases and J by 1 base, with 11 bases between the two germline ends. The V gene's germline CDR1 is MNHEY and CDR2 SVGAGI. This CDR3 is 15 amino acids long.

The rearrangement uses TRBV5-4 and TRBJ1-2; 8 bases align to TRBD1. Germline CDR1 reads SGHNT; CDR2 reads YYREEE (reference sequence). V gave up 4 bases and J gave up 4 bases; unmatched junction bases: 9. This CDR3 has 15 amino acids. This chain's CDR3 is CASSPIGQGGYGYTF. CDR3 bases: TGTGCCAGCAGCCCTATCGGACAGGGTGGCTATGGCTACACCTTC. Based on the CDR3 plus reference TRBV5-4 and TRBJ1-2, the full variable domain is ETGVTQSPTHLIKTRGQQVTLRCSSQSGHNTVSWYQQALGQGPQFIFQYYREEENGRGNFPPRFSGLQFPNYSSELNVNALELDDSALYLCASSPIGQGGYGYTFGSGTRLTVV.

The V and J genes are TRBV7-2 and TRBJ2-2; TRBD2 matches 7 bases. Looked up from germline, CDR1 is SGHTA and CDR2 is FQGNSA. V trimming: 4 bases; J trimming: 1 base; junction bases outside the gene matches: 9. This CDR3 is 17 amino acids long. CDR3 sequence (DNA): TGTGCCAGCAGCTCCCACCGGACTAGGGAGAACACCGGGGAGCTGTTTTTT. The encoded protein is CASSSHRTRENTGELFF.

V gene TRBV6-1 combines with J gene TRBJ2-3; D is uncertain. V shed 6 bases and J shed 1 base, with 17 bases lying between them. Germline V gene data show CDR1 as MNHNS and CDR2 as SASEGT. This CDR3 contains 16 residues. The CDR3 coding sequence is TGTGCCAGCAGGGAATACAGTGTACCCCGCACAGATACGCAGTATTTT. Amino acids: CASREYSVPRTDTQYF.

To note about this clone: Different DNA sequences within this sample yield the same CDR3. The J gene is TRBJ1-1, the V gene TRBV5-1; D perhaps matches TRBD1 (6 bases). In germline, CDR1 is SGHRS, CDR2 YFSETQ. V was pared by 0 bases and J by 5 bases, with 8 bases between. The CDR3 loop spans 13 amino acids. CDR3 DNA: TGCGCCAGCAGCTTGGGGGGGCTGACTGAAGCTTTCTTT. This sequence encodes CASSLGGLTEAFF.

The J gene is TRBJ2-7, the V gene TRBV9; possibly TRBD2 for D (6 bases). CDR1 is SGDLS, CDR2 YYNGEE, per germline. Trimming removed 3 bases from V and 0 bases from J, with 10 bases in between. The CDR3 length is 14 residues. The CDR3, as DNA: TGTGCCAGCAGCGCCGGGGGACCCTCCTACGAGCAGTACTTC. It is translated as CASSAGGPSYEQYF.

The genes are TRBV5-1 and TRBJ2-7; 7 positions match TRBD2. After removal of 0 bases from V and 6 bases from J, the junction contained 6 bases not matched to a gene. The CDR3 sequence is 14 residues long. From germline, CDR1 is SGHRS and CDR2 YFSETQ. The CDR3 loop is CASSLALADGEQYF. The CDR3 DNA sequence: TGCGCCAGCAGCTTGGCCCTAGCGGATGGCGAGCAGTACTTC.

The V call is TRBV29-1, the J call TRBJ2-7; the match to TRBD1 covers 8 bases. V trimming: 4 bases; J trimming: 12 bases; junction bases outside the gene matches: 8. Germline loops: CDR1 SQVTM, CDR2 ANQGSEA. CDR3 length equals 11 residues. CDR3 sequence reads: CSVAQGVIGYF. The CDR3 coding sequence is TGCAGCGTTGCACAGGGGGTGATAGGGTACTTC.

The count of this clone is one. The chain couples TRBV9 to TRBJ1-4; 9 nucleotides match TRBD1. The CDR3 runs 14 residues. CDR1 SGDLS and CDR2 YYNGEE come from the germline V gene. Losses at the gene ends were 3 bases for V and 6 bases for J; bases not matched to a gene: 3. The CDR3 is CASSGGQGYEKLFF. In DNA, the CDR3 is TGTGCCAGCAGCGGGGGACAGGGCTATGAAAAACTGTTTTTT.

The CDR3 spells CASSPGGGYNEQFF. CDR3 coding DNA: TGTGCCAGCAGCCCGGGGGGCGGGTACAATGAGCAGTTCTTC. The rearrangement links TRBV3-1 (or the pseudogene TRBV3-2) to TRBJ2-1; D is perhaps TRBD2 (7 bases). The V and J ends lost 4 bases and 4 bases respectively, with 11 bases between them. Germline V gene data show CDR1 as LGHDT and CDR2 as YNNKEL (reference sequence). This CDR3 has 14 residues.

The gene calls are TRBV19 and TRBJ2-1; the D gene is possibly TRBD1 (6 bases). Germline CDR1 is LNHDA and CDR2 is SQIVND (reference sequence). V lost 1 base to trimming and J lost 5 bases, with 15 bases between them. CDR3 length: 16 residues. The CDR3, as DNA: TGTGCCAGTAGTATAGGTGGCAGGGGCATCAACAATGAGCAGTTCTTC. Translation gives CASSIGGRGINNEQFF.

The chain employs TRBV7-9 and TRBJ1-1, with 7 bases identical to TRBD1. The CDR3 covers 18 residues. With V trimmed by 4 bases and J by 1 base, 15 bases remained unmatched. CDR1 and CDR2 from the germline V gene are SEHNR and FQNEAQ (reference sequence). DNA of the CDR3: TGTGCCAGCAGCTCGCCAACAGGGGCCAACCTCCCGAACACTGAAGCTTTCTTT. It codes for CASSSPTGANLPNTEAFF.

V gene TRBV27 combines with J gene TRBJ2-5, with 7 bases identical to TRBD2. Germline CDR1 reads MNHEY; CDR2 reads SMNVEV (reference sequence). The CDR3 covers 14 residues. V gave up 0 bases and J gave up 5 bases; unmatched junction bases: 3. The CDR3 DNA follows: TGTGCCAGCAGTTTATCGGGAGGGTCCGAGACCCAGTACTTC. As protein: CASSLSGGSETQYF.

This chain joins TRBV30 and TRBJ1-5; possibly TRBD1 for D (5 bases). The CDR3 totals 13 residues. Germline-derived CDR1 and CDR2 are GTSNPN and SVGIG (reference sequence). The germline V and J ends were trimmed by 5 bases and 4 bases, with 12 bases remaining between them. The DNA of the CDR3 is TGTGCCTGGGGGGTCGGGGGGAATCAGCCCCAGCATTTT. This gives the protein CAWGVGGNQPQHF.

The rearrangement uses TRBV11-3 and TRBJ2-1; unclear D gene. This CDR3 spans 13 amino acids. Between the trimmed V and J ends, which lost 5 bases and 12 bases, there was a span of 17 bases. Germline loops: CDR1 SGHNT, CDR2 YENEEA. The CDR3 region has the DNA TGTGCCAGCAGCCCAGGCAGGCTCCACGGGCAGTTCTTC. Its translation is CASSPGRLHGQFF.

The J gene is TRBJ2-7, the V gene TRBV6-2 or TRBV6-3, with D possibly TRBD2 on 5 matching bases. The CDR3 runs 14 residues. V lost 2 bases and J lost 7, with 15 bases in between. The germline V gene has CDR1 MNHEY and CDR2 SVGEGT. In nucleotides, the CDR3 is TGTGCCAGCAGTTACCCGAAGAGGGCCGGGGAGCAGTACGTC. Translation: CASSYPKRAGEQYV.

V and J are TRBV29-1 and TRBJ2-7; D may be TRBD2 (5 bases). V lost 5 bases and J lost 4, with 12 bases in between. This CDR3 is built from 12 residues. In germline, CDR1 is SQVTM, CDR2 ANQGSEA. This CDR3 is CSVLSGEYEQYF. CDR3 DNA: TGCAGCGTTCTGTCCGGGGAATACGAGCAGTACTTC.

V and J are TRBV27 and TRBJ2-7, with a possible D match to TRBD2 (6 bases). V lost 5 bases to trimming and J lost 7 bases, with 9 bases between them. Germline-derived CDR1 and CDR2 are MNHEY and SMNVEV (reference sequence). CDR3 size: 11 residues. In nucleotides, the CDR3 is TGTGCCAGCAGTCAACGGGGGGAGCAGTACTTC. Residues: CASSQRGEQYF.

The chain links TRBV9 to TRBJ2-6; D possibly corresponds to TRBD2 (5 bases). Trimming took off 2 bases at V and 3 bases at J, with 9 bases between the two ends. CDR3 length equals 15 residues. Germline CDR1 reads SGDLS; CDR2 reads YYNGEE. For the CDR3, the DNA is TGTGCCAGCAGCGTCGGGGTCGGTGGGGCCAACGTCCTGACTTTC. The encoded protein is CASSVGVGGANVLTF.

The chain is built from TRBV6-4 and TRBJ2-6; 9 nucleotides agree with TRBD2. CDR1 MRHNA and CDR2 SNTAGT come from the germline V gene. J gave up 2 bases and V 5 bases, and 4 bases lay outside the gene matches. The CDR3 covers 16 residues. Here the CDR3 reads CASSPLAGPGANVLTF. The CDR3 DNA reads TGTGCCAGCAGTCCACTAGCGGGTCCTGGGGCCAACGTCCTGACTTTC.